This entry is about one T cell receptor (beta chain). Its antigen is not identified. Using its own MiXCR run on the reads, TCRdb lists one record per CDR3 protein. The sample has tens of thousands of distinct CDR3 sequences; approximately 20% are singletons. The data are from a study of T cell repertoires in cytomegalovirus infection. The wider study: From public TCR beta signatures came an indication of both CMV infection and matching HLA type.

Study-wide points: The cumulative frequency of public TCR beta families identified carriers of CMV plus the relevant HLA. The ex vivo response showed dominance by HLA-C-restricted CMV-specific TCR beta clonotypes.

The sequenced sample was CD8+ T cells from cultured PBMCs, obtained from culture after CMV antigen stimulation. This receptor was identified in a human donor in good health (CMV status not recorded). Some clones in this sample may be carry-over from other donors' samples.

DNA for the CDR3: TGTGCCAGCAGCTTAGAGTATGGGGGGGTTCGTACTGAAGCTTTCTTT. Protein: CASSLEYGGVRTEAFF. The chain employs TRBV11-3 and TRBJ1-1; D might be TRBD1 (5 bases). This CDR3 contains 16 residues. The ends were cut back, 0 bases at V and 5 bases at J, with 16 bases in the middle. Looked up from germline, CDR1 is SGHNT and CDR2 is YENEEA.